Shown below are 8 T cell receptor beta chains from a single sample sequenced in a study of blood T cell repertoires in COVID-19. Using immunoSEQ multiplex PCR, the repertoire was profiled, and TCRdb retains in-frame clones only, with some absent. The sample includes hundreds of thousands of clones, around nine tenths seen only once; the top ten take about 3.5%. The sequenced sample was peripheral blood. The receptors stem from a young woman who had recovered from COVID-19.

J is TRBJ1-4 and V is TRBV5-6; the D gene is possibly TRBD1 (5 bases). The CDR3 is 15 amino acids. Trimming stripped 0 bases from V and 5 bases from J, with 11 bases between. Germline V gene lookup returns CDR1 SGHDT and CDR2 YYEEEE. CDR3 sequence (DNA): TGTGCCAGCAGCTTGGGTGGGGCCAAAAATGAAAAACTGTTTTTT. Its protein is CASSLGGAKNEKLFF.

The CDR3 region has the DNA TGTGCCAGCAGTTACGGCGCGGGAGCGTTGTTCTTC. It is translated as CASSYGAGALFF. The V and J genes are TRBV6-2 or TRBV6-3 and TRBJ2-1; 7 bases line up with TRBD2. J was trimmed by 15 bases and V by 2 bases; bases with no gene match: 7. Germline values: CDR1 MNHEY, CDR2 SVGEGT. This CDR3 region has 12 residues.

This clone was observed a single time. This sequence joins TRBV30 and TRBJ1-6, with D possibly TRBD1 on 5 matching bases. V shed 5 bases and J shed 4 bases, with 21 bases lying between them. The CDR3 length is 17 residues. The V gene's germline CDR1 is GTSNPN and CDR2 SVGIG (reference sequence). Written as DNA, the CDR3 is TGTGCCTGGGCCACAGGTCAAAGGCTTGTATATAATTCACCCCTCCACTTT. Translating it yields CAWATGQRLVYNSPLHF.

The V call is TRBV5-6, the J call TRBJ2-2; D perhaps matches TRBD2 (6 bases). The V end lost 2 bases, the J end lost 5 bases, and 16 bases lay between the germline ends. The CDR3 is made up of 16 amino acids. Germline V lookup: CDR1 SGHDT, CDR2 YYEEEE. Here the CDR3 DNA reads TGTGCCAGCAGCTTAATAGCCGGGAGAGGGACCGGGGAGCTGTTTTTT. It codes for CASSLIAGRGTGELFF. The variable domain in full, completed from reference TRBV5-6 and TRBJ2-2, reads DAGVTQSPTHLIKTRGQQVTLRCSPKSGHDTVSWYQQALGQGPQFIFQYYEEEERQRGNFPDRFSGHQFPNYSSELNVNALLLGDSALYLCASSLIAGRGTGELFFGEGSRLTVL.

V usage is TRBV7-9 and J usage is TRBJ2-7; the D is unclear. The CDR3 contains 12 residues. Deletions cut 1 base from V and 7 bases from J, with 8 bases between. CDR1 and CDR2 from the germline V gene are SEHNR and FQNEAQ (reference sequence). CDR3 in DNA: TGTGCCAGCAGCTTAGATCGGTCTGAGCAGTACGTC. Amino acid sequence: CASSLDRSEQYV.

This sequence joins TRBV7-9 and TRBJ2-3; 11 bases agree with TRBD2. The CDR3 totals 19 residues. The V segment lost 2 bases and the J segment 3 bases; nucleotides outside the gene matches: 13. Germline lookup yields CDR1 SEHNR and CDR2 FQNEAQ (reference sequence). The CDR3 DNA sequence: TGTGCCAGCAGCTTAAGGGGCCTTAGCGGGAGGGCCGGGACAGATACGCAGTATTTT. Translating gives CASSLRGLSGRAGTDTQYF.

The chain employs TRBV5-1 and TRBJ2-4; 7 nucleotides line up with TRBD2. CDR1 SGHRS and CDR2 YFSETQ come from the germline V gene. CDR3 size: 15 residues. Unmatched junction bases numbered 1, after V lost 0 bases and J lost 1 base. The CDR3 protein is CASSLDSGAKNIQYF. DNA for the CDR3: TGCGCCAGCAGCTTGGATAGCGGGGCCAAAAACATTCAGTACTTC.

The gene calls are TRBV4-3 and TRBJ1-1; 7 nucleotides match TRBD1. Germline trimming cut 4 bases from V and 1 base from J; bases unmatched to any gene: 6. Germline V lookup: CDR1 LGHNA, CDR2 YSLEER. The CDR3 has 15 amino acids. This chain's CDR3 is CASSLQGIQNTEAFF. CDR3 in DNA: TGCGCCAGCAGCCTACAGGGGATACAGAACACTGAAGCTTTCTTT.